These T cell receptor beta chains were read from a single sample in a study of T cell clones after liver transplantation. Some clones are missing from TCRdb's copy, which holds only in-frame ones; the method was immunoSEQ multiplex PCR. Of over 100,000 clones in the sample, around four fifths were seen once. Specimen: CD4+ T cells from blood, collected before liver transplant. The receptors derive from a human donor who received a liver transplant. The CDR3 runs from the conserved cysteine through the conserved F or W. Fields, in order: CDR3 protein, CDR3 DNA, D gene, V gene, clone size, J gene, CDR3 length. D genes are given only for firm matches. For some rows the clone size is stated as once, few or many, or as a class when expanded; others skip it.

CDR3 protein: CASGPAGGGRNSPLHF
CDR3 DNA: TGTGCTAGTGGCCCCGCCGGGGGGGGCAGAAATTCACCCCTCCACTTT
D gene: NA
V gene: TRBV12-5
clone size: NA
J gene: TRBJ1-6
CDR3 length: 16

CDR3 protein: CASRGRPEAFF
CDR3 DNA: TGTGCCAGCAGAGGTAGGCCTGAAGCTTTCTTT
D gene: NA
V gene: TRBV28
clone size: many
J gene: TRBJ1-1
CDR3 length: 11

CDR3 protein: CATSNQPQHF
CDR3 DNA: TGCGCCACCTCTAATCAGCCCCAGCATTTT
D gene: NA
V gene: TRBV23-1
clone size: once
J gene: TRBJ1-5
CDR3 length: 10

CDR3 protein: CASSDRAETYEQYF
CDR3 DNA: TGCGCCAGCAGCGACCGGGCCGAAACCTACGAGCAGTACTTC
D gene: NA
V gene: TRBV5-1
clone size: NA
J gene: TRBJ2-7
CDR3 length: 14

CDR3 protein: CASRPGLAGSGELFF
CDR3 DNA: TGTGCCAGCAGGCCGGGACTAGCGGGATCCGGGGAGCTGTTTTTT
D gene: TRBD2
V gene: TRBV5-6
clone size: NA
J gene: TRBJ2-2
CDR3 length: 15

CDR3 protein: CASSLMAGAEGTQYF
CDR3 DNA: TGTGCCAGCAGTTTAATGGCTGGCGCCGAAGGGACCCAGTACTTC
D gene: NA
V gene: TRBV27
clone size: NA
J gene: TRBJ2-5
CDR3 length: 15

CDR3 protein: CASSEGPSGRFNEQYF
CDR3 DNA: TGTGCCAGCAGTGAAGGGCCTAGCGGGAGATTTAACGAGCAGTACTTC
D gene: TRBD2
V gene: TRBV6-1
clone size: NA
J gene: TRBJ2-7
CDR3 length: 16

CDR3 protein: CASSPRGLATTTEAFF
CDR3 DNA: TGTGCCAGCAGCCCCCGGGGGTTGGCAACGACCACTGAAGCTTTCTTT
D gene: NA
V gene: TRBV11-2
clone size: NA
J gene: TRBJ1-1
CDR3 length: 16

CDR3 protein: CSCLSGQGSEQYF
CDR3 DNA: TGCAGCTGCCTCTCGGGACAGGGCTCCGAGCAGTACTTC
D gene: TRBD1
V gene: TRBV29-1
clone size: few
J gene: TRBJ2-7
CDR3 length: 13

CDR3 protein: CSVEGGRLGYNEQFF
CDR3 DNA: TGCAGCGTTGAGGGCGGGAGGTTGGGGTACAATGAGCAGTTCTTC
D gene: TRBD2
V gene: TRBV29-1
clone size: NA
J gene: TRBJ2-1
CDR3 length: 15

CDR3 protein: CASSGETESNQPQHF
CDR3 DNA: TGTGCCAGCAGTGGGGAGACAGAGAGCAATCAGCCCCAGCATTTT
D gene: NA
V gene: TRBV2
clone size: NA
J gene: TRBJ1-5
CDR3 length: 15

CDR3 protein: CASSPPGRTTGELFF
CDR3 DNA: TGTGCCAGCAGTCCACCGGGACGGACCACCGGGGAGCTGTTTTTT
D gene: NA
V gene: TRBV6-1
clone size: once
J gene: TRBJ2-2
CDR3 length: 15

CDR3 protein: CASNTAVQPQHF
CDR3 DNA: TGTGCCAGCAACACAGCCGTGCAGCCCCAGCATTTT
D gene: NA
V gene: TRBV28
clone size: once
J gene: TRBJ1-5
CDR3 length: 12

CDR3 protein: CASSFRSGATNEKLFF
CDR3 DNA: TGTGCCAGCAGCTTTAGGTCGGGGGCAACTAATGAAAAACTGTTTTTT
D gene: NA
V gene: TRBV7-2
clone size: few
J gene: TRBJ1-4
CDR3 length: 16

CDR3 protein: CASSLLVNRVPSGNTIYF
CDR3 DNA: TGTGCCAGCAGCCTCCTAGTCAACAGGGTCCCCTCTGGAAACACCATATATTTT
D gene: NA
V gene: TRBV5-6
clone size: NA
J gene: TRBJ1-3
CDR3 length: 18

CDR3 protein: CASSFPAAGELFF
CDR3 DNA: TGTGCCAGCAGCTTCCCAGCGGCCGGGGAGCTGTTTTTT
D gene: NA
V gene: TRBV11-2
clone size: NA
J gene: TRBJ2-2
CDR3 length: 13

CDR3 protein: CASGDGRNEKLFF
CDR3 DNA: TGTGCCAGCGGGGACGGTCGTAATGAAAAACTGTTTTTT
D gene: NA
V gene: TRBV9
clone size: NA
J gene: TRBJ1-4
CDR3 length: 13

CDR3 protein: CASSQVGLAGGTGELFF
CDR3 DNA: TGCGCCAGCAGCCAAGTCGGGTTGGCGGGAGGCACCGGGGAGCTGTTTTTT
D gene: TRBD2
V gene: TRBV4-1
clone size: NA
J gene: TRBJ2-2
CDR3 length: 17

CDR3 protein: CASSLRSGFYNEQFF
CDR3 DNA: TGTGCCAGCAGCTTGCGTAGCGGGTTCTACAATGAGCAGTTCTTC
D gene: TRBD2
V gene: TRBV5-4
clone size: few
J gene: TRBJ2-1
CDR3 length: 15

CDR3 protein: CASSAGLAGGTKNIQYF
CDR3 DNA: TGTGCCAGCAGCGCAGGACTAGCGGGGGGCACCAAAAACATTCAGTACTTC
D gene: TRBD2
V gene: TRBV9
clone size: NA
J gene: TRBJ2-4
CDR3 length: 17

CDR3 protein: CASSPPRRAGAGELFF
CDR3 DNA: TGTGCCAGCTCACCACCGAGAAGGGCGGGTGCCGGGGAGCTGTTTTTT
D gene: NA
V gene: TRBV18
clone size: once
J gene: TRBJ2-2
CDR3 length: 16

CDR3 protein: CASSQEAGIAQEKLFF
CDR3 DNA: TGTGCCAGCAGCCAAGAAGCCGGGATCGCCCAGGAAAAACTGTTTTTT
D gene: NA
V gene: TRBV4-2
clone size: NA
J gene: TRBJ1-4
CDR3 length: 16

CDR3 protein: CASSEGVGNNEKLFF
CDR3 DNA: TGTGCCAGCAGCGAAGGGGTCGGAAATAATGAAAAACTGTTTTTT
D gene: NA
V gene: TRBV7-3
clone size: NA
J gene: TRBJ1-4
CDR3 length: 15

CDR3 protein: CAWSPTLRGGLGGYTF
CDR3 DNA: TGTGCCTGGAGTCCCACCCTTCGGGGGGGTTTGGGCGGCTACACCTTC
D gene: NA
V gene: TRBV30
clone size: NA
J gene: TRBJ1-2
CDR3 length: 16

CDR3 protein: CASSLIRDRGLGPLKETQYF
CDR3 DNA: TGTGCCAGCTCACTAATACGGGACAGAGGACTAGGCCCACTCAAAGAGACCCAGTACTTC
D gene: NA
V gene: TRBV18
clone size: NA
J gene: TRBJ2-5
CDR3 length: 20

CDR3 protein: CASSPPWDRAYEQYF
CDR3 DNA: TGTGCCAGCTCACCACCGTGGGACAGAGCCTACGAGCAGTACTTC
D gene: TRBD1
V gene: TRBV18
clone size: few
J gene: TRBJ2-7
CDR3 length: 15

CDR3 protein: CATTDRDHTYGYTF
CDR3 DNA: TGTGCCACAACGGACAGGGATCATACCTATGGCTACACCTTC
D gene: TRBD1
V gene: TRBV19
clone size: NA
J gene: TRBJ1-2
CDR3 length: 14

CDR3 protein: CASSLGSGNPYEQYF
CDR3 DNA: TGTGCCAGCAGCTTAGGCTCCGGCAACCCCTACGAGCAGTACTTC
D gene: NA
V gene: TRBV11-2
clone size: NA
J gene: TRBJ2-7
CDR3 length: 15

CDR3 protein: CASSTQGGFSQPQHF
CDR3 DNA: TGTGCCAGCAGCACACAGGGGGGATTTAGTCAGCCCCAGCATTTT
D gene: TRBD1
V gene: TRBV28
clone size: NA
J gene: TRBJ1-5
CDR3 length: 15

CDR3 protein: CASSTGYQETQYF
CDR3 DNA: TGCGCCAGCAGCACAGGGTACCAAGAGACCCAGTACTTC
D gene: NA
V gene: TRBV5-1
clone size: few
J gene: TRBJ2-5
CDR3 length: 13

CDR3 protein: CASRPHRGPGELFF
CDR3 DNA: TGTGCCAGTAGACCCCACAGGGGTCCCGGGGAGCTGTTTTTT
D gene: TRBD1
V gene: TRBV19
clone size: NA
J gene: TRBJ2-2
CDR3 length: 14

CDR3 protein: CASSPSTLLETQYF
CDR3 DNA: TGTGCCAGCTCACCATCCACCCTCCTAGAGACCCAGTACTTC
D gene: NA
V gene: TRBV18
clone size: NA
J gene: TRBJ2-5
CDR3 length: 14

CDR3 protein: CASSLSGDTQYF
CDR3 DNA: TGTGCCAGCAGTCTTAGCGGAGATACGCAGTATTTT
D gene: NA
V gene: TRBV2
clone size: NA
J gene: TRBJ2-3
CDR3 length: 12

CDR3 protein: CASSVGGIPNEKLFF
CDR3 DNA: TGTGCCAGCAGCGTAGGCGGGATCCCTAATGAAAAACTGTTTTTT
D gene: NA
V gene: TRBV9
clone size: NA
J gene: TRBJ1-4
CDR3 length: 15

CDR3 protein: CASSFYKGPNTEAFF
CDR3 DNA: TGTGCCAGCAGCTTTTATAAGGGGCCCAACACTGAAGCTTTCTTT
D gene: NA
V gene: TRBV5-4
clone size: NA
J gene: TRBJ1-1
CDR3 length: 15

CDR3 protein: CASRRRGRLEEQYF
CDR3 DNA: TGTGCCAGCAGGCGAAGGGGGAGGCTAGAAGAGCAGTACTTC
D gene: NA
V gene: TRBV16
clone size: NA
J gene: TRBJ2-7
CDR3 length: 14

CDR3 protein: CASNLGAYNEQFF
CDR3 DNA: TGTGCCAGCAACCTAGGGGCCTACAATGAGCAGTTCTTC
D gene: NA
V gene: TRBV2
clone size: once
J gene: TRBJ2-1
CDR3 length: 13

CDR3 protein: CASSDRWVGGYTF
CDR3 DNA: TGTGCCAGCAGCGACCGTTGGGTCGGAGGCTACACCTTC
D gene: NA
V gene: TRBV11-1
clone size: NA
J gene: TRBJ1-2
CDR3 length: 13

CDR3 protein: CASSLSPKGARDTEAFF
CDR3 DNA: TGTGCCAGCAGTTTATCTCCAAAGGGAGCGCGGGACACTGAAGCTTTCTTT
D gene: NA
V gene: TRBV27
clone size: NA
J gene: TRBJ1-1
CDR3 length: 17

CDR3 protein: CASRSRGRGNTEAFF
CDR3 DNA: TGTGCCAGCAGAAGCAGGGGTAGGGGGAACACTGAAGCTTTCTTT
D gene: NA
V gene: TRBV6-1
clone size: NA
J gene: TRBJ1-1
CDR3 length: 15